This TCR beta chain came from a study of neurological immune-mediated disorders. In TCRdb, the 5' RACE reads were re-called with MiXCR into one record per CDR3 protein. The sample contains about 71,000 distinct CDR3 sequences, 4.5% to 5.5% of which appear only once. Germline V gives CDR1 ENHRY, CDR2 SYGVKD. The V end lost 3 bases, the J end lost 2 bases, and 7 bases lay between the germline ends. CDR3 length: 13 residues. Findings of the study overall: Multiple sclerosis was found to have the least TCR clonal expansion, below healthy controls, and HTLV-1-associated myelopathy the most.

This clonotype appeared many times. What it binds is unknown. The gene calls are TRBV10-3 and TRBJ2-5; D gene uncertain. The sample was PBMCs. The source of this sequence is a man younger than 40 with multiple sclerosis. CDR3 bases: TGTGCCATCAGTGAACGGAGTCAAGAGACCCAGTACTTC. This sequence encodes CAISERSQETQYF.